These T cell receptor beta chains were read from a single sample in a study of Graves' ophthalmopathy and Graves' hyperthyroidism. From the multiplex PCR reads, TCRdb called clonotypes with MiXCR, one entry per CDR3 protein. The repertoire holds approximately 380,000 distinct CDR3 sequences, with 21% as singletons. Sample: peripheral blood. Receptor source: a woman aged 18 to 35 with stable Graves' hyperthyroidism. The CDR3 runs from the conserved cysteine through the conserved F or W. Fields, in order: D gene, clone size, J gene, V gene, CDR3 protein, CDR3 DNA. A D gene is named only where the DNA matches it firmly. Not all rows give a size; the values are once, few, many and, for expanded clones, a class.

D gene: -; clone size: many; J gene: TRBJ1-2; V gene: TRBV24-1; CDR3 protein: CATSDSYGYTF; CDR3 DNA: TGTGCCACCAGTGATTCCTATGGCTACACCTTC
D gene: -; clone size: many; J gene: TRBJ2-7; V gene: TRBV20-1; CDR3 protein: CSANVGLYEQYF; CDR3 DNA: TGCAGTGCTAATGTCGGCCTCTACGAGCAGTACTTC
D gene: -; clone size: many; J gene: TRBJ2-7; V gene: TRBV24-1; CDR3 protein: CATSEHDGRSSYEQYF; CDR3 DNA: TGTGCCACCAGTGAACACGACGGTAGAAGCTCCTACGAGCAGTACTTC
D gene: TRBD2; clone size: many; J gene: TRBJ2-7; V gene: TRBV7-8; CDR3 protein: CASSQTGLAEWSYEQYF; CDR3 DNA: TGTGCCAGCAGCCAAACGGGACTAGCGGAATGGTCCTACGAGCAGTACTTC
D gene: -; clone size: -; J gene: TRBJ1-1; V gene: TRBV6-2/TRBV6-3; CDR3 protein: CASRGSGGTEAFF; CDR3 DNA: TGTGCCAGCCGGGGCAGCGGGGGAACTGAAGCTTTCTTT
D gene: TRBD2; clone size: many; J gene: TRBJ2-7; V gene: TRBV7-2; CDR3 protein: CASSLTSGGLYEQYF; CDR3 DNA: TGTGCCAGCAGCTTAACTAGCGGGGGTCTCTACGAGCAGTACTTC
D gene: -; clone size: many; J gene: TRBJ2-3; V gene: TRBV6-2/TRBV6-3; CDR3 protein: CASSYVLLVSSPTDTQYF; CDR3 DNA: TGTGCCAGCAGTTACGTGCTGTTAGTGAGCTCGCCCACAGATACGCAGTATTTT
D gene: -; clone size: few; J gene: TRBJ2-7; V gene: TRBV27; CDR3 protein: CASSLSTLDEQYF; CDR3 DNA: TGTGCCAGCAGTTTATCAACTCTCGACGAGCAGTACTTC
D gene: TRBD1; clone size: many; J gene: TRBJ1-2; V gene: TRBV10-3; CDR3 protein: CAISEDRTGLSYGYTF; CDR3 DNA: TGTGCCATCAGTGAAGATCGGACAGGCCTTTCCTATGGCTACACCTTC
D gene: -; clone size: -; J gene: TRBJ1-1; V gene: TRBV4-1; CDR3 protein: CASSQDLARPDSLWKRSTEAFF; CDR3 DNA: TGCGCCAGCAGCCAAGATCTGGCACGTCCGGACAGCCTCTGGAAACGGTCCACTGAAGCTTTCTTT
D gene: -; clone size: many; J gene: TRBJ2-7; V gene: TRBV29-1; CDR3 protein: CSVTQGGYEQYF; CDR3 DNA: TGCAGCGTTACGCAGGGGGGCTACGAGCAGTACTTC
D gene: -; clone size: many; J gene: TRBJ2-5; V gene: TRBV25-1; CDR3 protein: CASSQIGVVETQYF; CDR3 DNA: TGTGCCAGCAGTCAAATAGGGGTTGTTGAGACCCAGTACTTC
D gene: TRBD2; clone size: -; J gene: TRBJ2-2; V gene: TRBV12-3/TRBV12-4; CDR3 protein: CASSFAGGGTGELFF; CDR3 DNA: TGTGCCAGCAGTTTCGCGGGGGGCGGAACCGGGGAGCTGTTTTTT
D gene: -; clone size: -; J gene: TRBJ2-4; V gene: TRBV12-3/TRBV12-4; CDR3 protein: CASKLRGGTEGRTKNIKYF; CDR3 DNA: TGTGCCAGCAAACTAAGGGGCGGGACGGAGGGTAGGACCAAAAACATTAAGTACTTC